The clone carrying this TCR beta chain was picked up many times. Its antigen is unknown. Breast cancer patients provided tissue from their axillary draining lymph nodes. TCRdb re-called the multiplex PCR reads through MiXCR, storing one row per CDR3 protein. This sample carries some 130,000 distinct CDR3 sequences, 21% of them seen once, and the ten largest clones take about 2%. This entry is derived from a study of breast tumors, draining lymph nodes, adjacent tissues. The CDR3 is 17 amino acids. With 0 bases removed from V and 2 bases from J, the gap between germline ends came to 17 bases. The germline V gene has CDR1 MNHEY and CDR2 SVGAGI. General observations from the study: Tumors had less TCR diversity than lymph nodes, more than nontumor tissue.

The sample taken for sequencing was axillary lymph node tissue. The clonotype was recovered from a female donor with breast cancer. Some clones in this sample may be carry-over from other donors' samples. The V and J genes are TRBV6-5 and TRBJ2-7; TRBD2 is a possible D gene (6 bases). The CDR3, as DNA: TGTGCCAGCAGTTACTCGTCTTTTAGCGGAGTAGCCTACGAGCAGTACTTC. This gives the protein CASSYSSFSGVAYEQYF.